A single sample is the source of the 21 T cell receptor beta chains below, sequenced in a study of cytomegalovirus exposure and HLA in healthy donors. The primer mix had 60 Vbeta and 13 Jbeta primers. Some clones are missing from TCRdb's copy, which holds only in-frame ones; the method was immunoSEQ multiplex PCR. There are about 130,000 clones in the sample; approximately 77% occur only once, and roughly 1% lies in the top ten. Sequenced sample: PBMCs. The receptor set was obtained from a woman in her sixties or seventies in good health and CMV-seronegative.

The rearrangement joins TRBV6-6 to TRBJ2-1, with D possibly TRBD1 on 5 matching bases. Germline V gene data show CDR1 as MNHNY and CDR2 as SVGAGI (reference sequence). CDR3 size: 15 residues. Trimming stripped 6 bases from V and 7 bases from J, with 19 bases between. The CDR3 nucleotides are TGTGCCAGCAGCCCGACCCAGGGAAATGCGAATGAGCAGTTCTTC. Translating it yields CASSPTQGNANEQFF.

The chain couples TRBV7-3 to TRBJ2-5; 14 bases agree with TRBD2. This CDR3 region has 15 residues. Germline CDR1 is SGHTA and CDR2 is FQGTGA. V lost 5 bases, J lost 4 bases, and 3 bases stayed unmatched. The CDR3 region is CASSTGLAGVETQYF. The CDR3 nucleotides read TGTGCCAGCAGCACGGGACTAGCGGGGGTAGAGACCCAGTACTTC.

The chain employs TRBV9 and TRBJ2-7; 13 nucleotides align to TRBD2. Trimming removed 0 bases from V and 5 bases from J; junction bases left unmatched: 5. There are 16 residues in the CDR3. Per the germline V gene, CDR1 is SGDLS and CDR2 is YYNGEE. As DNA, the CDR3 is TGTGCCAGCAGCGTAGAACTAGCGGGGGGGCCCCACGAGCAGTACTTC. This translates into CASSVELAGGPHEQYF.

This clone was observed once. The rearrangement links TRBV18 to TRBJ2-2; D not resolved. The CDR3 contains 16 residues. Between the trimmed V and J ends, which lost 0 bases and 4 bases, there was a span of 12 bases. Germline values: CDR1 KGHSH, CDR2 LQKENI. The CDR3 loop reads CASSPPRHFTTGELFF. DNA of the CDR3: TGTGCCAGCTCACCACCGAGGCACTTTACCACCGGGGAGCTGTTTTTT. Full variable domain (rest looked up from reference TRBV18 and TRBJ2-2): NAGVMQNPRHLVRRRGQEARLRCSPMKGHSHVYWYRQLPEEGLKFMVYLQKENIIDESGMPKERFSAEFPKEGPSILRIQQVVRGDSAAYFCASSPPRHFTTGELFFGEGSRLTVL.

The chain recombines TRBV28 with TRBJ1-6; a possible D gene is TRBD1 (6 bases). The V and J ends lost 5 bases and 10 bases respectively, with 18 bases between them. The CDR3 covers 15 residues. Germline V CDR1 and CDR2: MDHEN, SYDVKM. The CDR3 loop is CASSPPDSLGSPLHF. CDR3 sequence (DNA): TGTGCCAGCAGTCCCCCGGACAGCTTAGGATCACCCCTCCACTTT.

This clone occurred a few times. The chain has TRBV6-5 and TRBJ2-5; 10 positions agree with TRBD1. The J call could be wrong; TRBJ2-7 is a better fit for the DNA end. Germline V gene sequence: CDR1 MNHEY, CDR2 SVGAGI. The CDR3 runs to 15 residues. The CDR3 loop reads CASTPLDRGSYEQYF. The CDR3 coding sequence is TGTGCCAGCACCCCCCTGGACAGGGGGTCTTACGAGCAGTACTTC.

The genes are TRBV27 and TRBJ1-2; 12 positions match TRBD1. Trimming cost V 8 bases and J 7 bases; bases outside gene matches: 11. The germline V gene has CDR1 MNHEY and CDR2 SMNVEV (reference sequence). CDR3 length: 15 residues. CDR3 nucleotide sequence: TGTGCCAGCGGGGTAGGGACAGGGGGCGTTGGTGGCTACACCTTC. The encoded protein is CASGVGTGGVGGYTF.

The rearrangement uses TRBV30 and TRBJ2-1; the match to TRBD2 covers 12 bases. Germline loops: CDR1 GTSNPN, CDR2 SVGIG (reference sequence). The V and J ends lost 2 bases and 8 bases, in that order; junction bases with no gene match: 7. The CDR3 is 15 amino acids. The CDR3, as DNA: TGTGCCTGGAGTACACTAGCGGGAGGAAGGTATGAGCAGTTCTTC. Translated: CAWSTLAGGRYEQFF.

Turning to this clone: The junction differs from germline at one of its ends, possibly a read error. The same CDR3 arises from other DNA sequences in this sample as well. The CDR3 reads CASSSGGVGFTDTQYF. CDR3 bases: TGTGCCAGCAGCTCGGGGGGCGTGGGCTTCACAGATACTCAGTATTTT. The genes are TRBV7-2 and TRBJ2-3; possibly TRBD2 for D (7 bases). Germline CDR1 and CDR2: SGHTA and FQGNSA. CDR3 length equals 16 residues.

There are a few counts of this clone. The rearrangement uses TRBV19 and TRBJ1-1, with 8 nucleotides matching TRBD1. The CDR3 spans 17 residues. Trimming at V came to 6 bases and at J to 3 bases, leaving 15 bases not matched to a gene. Per germline, CDR1 LNHDA and CDR2 SQIVND (reference sequence). The DNA of the CDR3 is TGTGCCAGTAGAAGCCCGGGACAGGCACTGGGAGACACTGAAGCTTTCTTT. Amino acids: CASRSPGQALGDTEAFF.

The chain employs TRBV30 and TRBJ2-7; 10 bases match TRBD1. Germline V lookup: CDR1 GTSNPN, CDR2 SVGIG (reference sequence). The CDR3 loop spans 13 amino acids. The J segment lost 1 base and the V segment lost 5 bases, leaving 2 bases of the junction unmatched. CDR3 nucleotides: TGTGCCTGGGACAGGGGGCGTTCCTACGAGCAGTACTTC. This gives the protein CAWDRGRSYEQYF.

The chain recombines TRBV7-8 with TRBJ1-2, with 9 bases identical to TRBD1. Looked up from germline, CDR1 is SGHVS and CDR2 is FQNEAQ. J lost 7 bases, V lost 5 bases, and 11 bases had no gene match. The CDR3 runs to 15 residues. CDR3 sequence: CASSPPTGGIAGYTF. In nucleotides, the CDR3 is TGTGCCAGCAGCCCACCGACAGGGGGAATAGCTGGCTACACCTTC.

The chain links TRBV10-3 to TRBJ2-6, with TRBD1 as a possible D gene (6 bases). Deletions cut 5 bases from V and 2 bases from J, with 10 bases between. The germline V gene has CDR1 ENHRY and CDR2 SYGVKD. The CDR3 length is 15 residues. CDR3 sequence reads: CAISRQDAGANVLTF. The CDR3 region has the DNA TGTGCCATCAGTCGACAGGACGCTGGGGCCAACGTCCTGACTTTC.

J is TRBJ2-7 and V is TRBV11-2; TRBD1 is a possible D gene (6 bases). The CDR3 has 14 amino acids. V was cut by 7 bases and J by 3 bases, with 16 bases left in between. Germline-derived CDR1 and CDR2 are SGHAT and FQNNGV. The CDR3 reads CASTPGGGLYEQYF. The CDR3 nucleotides are TGTGCCAGCACCCCTGGGGGCGGACTCTACGAGCAGTACTTC.

The chain employs TRBV5-1 and TRBJ1-5; D ambiguous. Germline lookup yields CDR1 SGHRS and CDR2 YFSETQ. The CDR3 has 13 residues. Trimming removed 0 bases from V and 9 bases from J, with 10 bases in between. The CDR3 DNA follows: TGCGCCAGCAGCTTGGAGTCCTCGGGGCCCCAGCATTTT. Translated: CASSLESSGPQHF.

A single count supports this clone. The gene calls are TRBV5-1 and TRBJ2-5, with TRBD2 matching over 8 bases. CDR1 and CDR2 from the germline V gene are SGHRS and YFSETQ. V trimming: 4 bases; J trimming: 5 bases; junction bases outside the gene matches: 16. CDR3 length equals 17 residues. CDR3 residues: CASSPWPEAGAEETQYF. CDR3 in DNA: TGCGCCAGCAGCCCTTGGCCGGAAGCGGGGGCTGAGGAGACCCAGTACTTC.

The chain employs TRBV4-1 and TRBJ2-1; TRBD2 aligns across 8 bases. V lost 0 bases and J lost 4; bases outside the gene matches: 2. CDR3 size: 15 residues. Germline V lookup: CDR1 MGHRA, CDR2 YSYEKL. In DNA form, the CDR3 reads TGCGCCAGCAGCCAAGAAGGGACTAGATACAATGAGCAGTTCTTC. It specifies CASSQEGTRYNEQFF.

This chain joins TRBV28 and TRBJ2-7; 7 nucleotides line up with TRBD2. The CDR3 totals 14 residues. Germline V gene lookup returns CDR1 MDHEN and CDR2 SYDVKM. Unmatched junction bases numbered 12, after V lost 10 bases and J lost 3 bases. The CDR3 is CATQTGDYLYEQYF. As DNA, the CDR3 is TGTGCCACACAAACTGGGGACTACCTCTACGAGCAGTACTTC.

The chain's CDR3 is CSAPGGALATEAFF. The CDR3 DNA reads TGCAGCGCTCCTGGGGGGGCGCTGGCCACTGAAGCTTTCTTT. The V gene is TRBV29-1, the J gene TRBJ1-1; the D gene is possibly TRBD1 (6 bases). CDR1 is SQVTM and CDR2 is ANQGSEA in the germline V gene. CDR3 size: 14 residues. V was cut by 7 bases and J by 4 bases, with 19 bases left in between. Variable domain in full (rest from reference TRBV29-1 and TRBJ1-1): SAVISQKPSRDICQRGTSLTIQCQVDSQVTMMFWYRQQPGQSLTLIATANQGSEATYESGFVIDKFPISRPNLTFSTLTVSNMSPEDSSIYLCSAPGGALATEAFFGQGTRLTVV.

This clone showed up just a few times. The gene calls are TRBV6-1 and TRBJ2-5; tentative D call: TRBD2 (5 bases). TRBJ2-7 matches the DNA end more closely, so the J call is doubtful. CDR3 length: 12 amino acids. The germline gives CDR1 MNHNS, CDR2 SASEGT. The CDR3 DNA is TGTGCCACCGAGGACTCTTCCTACGAGCAGTACTTC. It encodes CATEDSSYEQYF.

This clone was seen a few times. This sequence joins TRBV19 and TRBJ1-2; 8 bases map to TRBD1. Trimming cost V 4 bases and J 4 bases; bases outside gene matches: 8. This CDR3 has 15 amino acids. Germline V gene sequence: CDR1 LNHDA, CDR2 SQIVND (reference sequence). CDR3 in amino acids: CASSRGPGGVYGYTF. DNA for the CDR3: TGTGCCAGTAGTAGGGGGCCAGGGGGCGTCTATGGCTACACCTTC.